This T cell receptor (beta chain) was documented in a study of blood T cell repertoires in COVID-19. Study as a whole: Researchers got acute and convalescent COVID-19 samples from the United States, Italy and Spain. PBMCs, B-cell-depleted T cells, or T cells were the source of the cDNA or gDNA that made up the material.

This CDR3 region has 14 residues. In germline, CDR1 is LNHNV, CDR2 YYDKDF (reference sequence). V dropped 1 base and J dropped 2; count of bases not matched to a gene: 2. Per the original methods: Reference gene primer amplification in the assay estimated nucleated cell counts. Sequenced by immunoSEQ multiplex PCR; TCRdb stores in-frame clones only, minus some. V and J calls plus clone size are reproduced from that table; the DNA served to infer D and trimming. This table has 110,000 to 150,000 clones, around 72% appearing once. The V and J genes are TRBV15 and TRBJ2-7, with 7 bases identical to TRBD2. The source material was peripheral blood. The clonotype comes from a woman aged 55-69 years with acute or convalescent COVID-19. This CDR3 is CATSRGGRAYEQYF. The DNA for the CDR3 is TGTGCCACCAGCAGAGGAGGGAGGGCCTACGAGCAGTACTTC. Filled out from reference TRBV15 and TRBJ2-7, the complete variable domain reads DAMVIQNPRYQVTQFGKPVTLSCSQTLNHNVMYWYQQKSSQAPKLLFHYYDKDFNNEADTPDNFQSRRPNTSFCFLDIRSPGLGDTAMYLCATSRGGRAYEQYFGPGTRLTVT.